Given below is one T cell receptor beta chain in context. What it binds is not known. Assay: immunoSEQ multiplex PCR; the TCRdb copy retains only in-frame clones and omits some. The sample lists about 100,000 clones; 91% were seen once. The sample belongs to a study of siplizumab effects on memory and regulatory T cells. Study results and limitations: Of the alloreactive clones, only a minor fraction mapped to unstimulated subsets. Siplizumab significantly reduced alloreactive sequences traceable to unstimulated CD4+ memory cells.

CDR1 MNHNS and CDR2 SASEGT come from the germline V gene. V shed 6 bases and J shed 6 bases, with 14 bases lying between them. The CDR3 has 13 amino acids. This receptor was taken from a human donor in good health. Some clones in this sample may be carry-over from other donors' samples. The chain uses TRBV6-1 and TRBJ1-2; weak D call: TRBD1 (5 bases). Sequencing input: CD4+ T cells sorted from blood. CDR3 amino acids: CASRDAGAHGYTF. Written as DNA, the CDR3 is TGTGCCAGCAGAGATGCCGGGGCCCATGGCTACACCTTC.